Listed below are T cell receptor beta chains from one sample, sequenced in a study of beta chain features in type 1 diabetes. TCRdb's copy holds only in-frame clones and misses some; the assay was immunoSEQ multiplex PCR. The repertoire holds nearly 350,000 clones, with around 9% as singletons. The sample comprised central memory CD4+ T cells from blood. The receptors derive from a young man with type 1 diabetes. Each CDR3 is given with its conserved first and last residue. A D gene is named only where the DNA matches it firmly. Size is stated for part of the rows, as once, few or many counts, or as a class when the clone is expanded.

TRBV25-1,TRBJ2-3,few,-,TGTGCCAGCAGTGCACTATGGGAGACAGATACGCAGTATTTT,CASSALWETDTQYF
TRBV7-2,TRBJ2-1,few,-,TGTGCCAGCAGCTTAGAGGCAGGGGTTGGCAATGAGCAGTTCTTC,CASSLEAGVGNEQFF
TRBV5-1,TRBJ1-2,many,TRBD1,TGCGCCAGCAGCTCGGGACAGGGGATCCGCTACACCTTC,CASSSGQGIRYTF
TRBV21-1,TRBJ2-5,many,-,TGTGCCACCAGGGGGCCAGAGACCCAGTACTTC,CATRGPETQYF
TRBV7-2,TRBJ2-3,few,-,TGTGCCACCTCAGCTTACGCAGATACGCAGTATTTT,CATSAYADTQYF
TRBV7-8,TRBJ1-4,few,TRBD1,TGTGCCAGCAGCTTGGGGGGACAGGGAAAACTGTTTTTT,CASSLGGQGKLFF
TRBV27,TRBJ1-1,-,-,TGTGCCAGCAGTTTCCGGGGTGGAAACACTGAAGCTTTCTTT,CASSFRGGNTEAFF
TRBV4-3,TRBJ2-1,many,TRBD1,TGCGCCAGCAGTGGACAGGGCGGTGAGCAGTTCTTC,CASSGQGGEQFF
TRBV27,TRBJ1-5,-,TRBD1,TGTGCCAGCAGTTTCGGACAGGGCCCCAGTCAGCCCCAGCATTTT,CASSFGQGPSQPQHF
TRBV28,TRBJ2-7,-,-,TGTGCCAGCAGTTTTCGTGTTCGTGGACGTTACTACGAGCAGTACTTC,CASSFRVRGRYYEQYF
TRBV5-1,TRBJ2-2,-,TRBD2,TGCGCCAGCAGCGCAAGACTAGCGGACACCGGGGAGCTGTTTTTT,CASSARLADTGELFF
TRBV29-1,TRBJ1-1,-,-,TGCAGAGTGTCGGTGATCACTGAAGCTTTCTTT,CRVSVITEAFF
TRBV7-2,TRBJ2-1,-,-,TGTGCCAGCAGCTTACGTAACAATGAGCAGTTCTTC,CASSLRNNEQFF
TRBV30,TRBJ2-7,few,-,TGTGCCTGGAGTGTGGGGCAGGGGGGACGCGAGCAGTACTTC,CAWSVGQGGREQYF
TRBV7-2,TRBJ2-3,few,-,TGTGCCAGCAGCTTATCCGACGGCACGCAGTATTTT,CASSLSDGTQYF
TRBV29-1,TRBJ1-1,-,-,TGCAGCGTTGGGGGCCGGGTTAGTGAAGCTTTCTTT,CSVGGRVSEAFF
TRBV7-2,TRBJ2-3,-,TRBD2,TGTGCCAGCAGCTTAGCGGCTAGCGGGGGTGATACGCAGTATTTT,CASSLAASGGDTQYF
TRBV14,TRBJ2-1,many,TRBD1,TGTGCCAGCAGCCAATGGAATGTCAGGGGGCCGGATGAGCAGTTCTTC,CASSQWNVRGPDEQFF
TRBV10-3,TRBJ2-1,many,TRBD1,TGTGCCATCAGCACCGGGACAGGGAGAGATGAGCAGTTCTTC,CAISTGTGRDEQFF
TRBV7-9,TRBJ2-6,many,TRBD1,TGTGCCAGCAGCCTCCGGGACAGGGGGTACTCTGGGGCCAACGTCCTGACTTTC,CASSLRDRGYSGANVLTF
TRBV7-2,TRBJ2-1,-,TRBD1,TGTGCCAGCAGCCGCCGGGACAGTAATGAGCAGTTCTTC,CASSRRDSNEQFF
TRBV5-8,TRBJ2-5,once,TRBD2,TGTGCCAGCAGCCCGGGAGGGGTAGAGACCCAGTACTTC,CASSPGGVETQYF
TRBV7-2,TRBJ2-3,few,-,TGTGCCAGCAGCCCGGGGGGCACAGATACGCAGTATTTT,CASSPGGTDTQYF
TRBV28,TRBJ1-1,few,-,TGTGCCAGCGCTGGGGGGCGGAACACTGAAGCTTTCTTT,CASAGGRNTEAFF
TRBV5-1,TRBJ2-7,-,TRBD1,TGCGCCAGCAGCCCCCGGACAGGGTACGAGCAGTACTTC,CASSPRTGYEQYF
TRBV4-3,TRBJ2-5,-,-,TGCGCCAGCAGCCAAGATTCCGGGGGCGGGGAGACCCAGTACTTC,CASSQDSGGGETQYF
TRBV2,TRBJ1-2,-,-,TGTGCCAGCAGTGTTACGGGGTATGGCTACACCTTC,CASSVTGYGYTF
TRBV28,TRBJ2-4,-,-,TGTGCCAGCAGTTTGAGGGGAATAGCCAAAAACATTCAGTACTTC,CASSLRGIAKNIQYF
TRBV30,TRBJ1-1,-,-,TGTGCCCTTCACAGGGCTCGTGGGCAGGGGACTGAAGCTTTCTTT,CALHRARGQGTEAFF
TRBV29-1,TRBJ2-5,many,TRBD1,TGCAGCGTTGAAGGCGACAGGGTTCAAGAGACCCAGTACTTC,CSVEGDRVQETQYF
TRBV11-2,TRBJ2-5,-,-,TGTGCCAGCAGCTTTTCGGCGGGGGCGGAGACCCAGTACTTC,CASSFSAGAETQYF